These 9 T cell receptor beta chains share one sample of origin, sequenced in a study of T cell responses to AZD1222 COVID-19 vaccine. The repertoire was sequenced with immunoSEQ multiplex PCR; TCRdb's copy has only in-frame clones and lacks some. The table includes 80,000 to 95,000 clones, approximately 90% detected once. The starting material was peripheral blood, obtained on day 0 of AZD1222 vaccination. These receptor sequences come from an adult in good health.

V usage is TRBV3-1 (or the pseudogene TRBV3-2) and J usage is TRBJ2-7, with 9 nucleotides matching TRBD2. CDR1 is LGHDT and CDR2 is YNNKEL in the germline V gene (reference sequence). With 0 bases clipped from V and 5 bases from J, the junction kept 14 bases outside the gene matches. The CDR3 consists of 18 residues. In nucleotides, the CDR3 is TGTGCCAGCAGCCAAGATCTTAGTCTAGCGGGACCACAGCACGAGCAGTACTTC. Its protein product is CASSQDLSLAGPQHEQYF.

This sequence joins TRBV28 and TRBJ2-3, with D maybe TRBD2 (6 bases). There are 14 residues in the CDR3. Trimming stripped 5 bases from V and 4 bases from J, with 13 bases between. Germline loops: CDR1 MDHEN, CDR2 SYDVKM. The CDR3 here is CASSGGYLADTQYF. In nucleotides, the CDR3 is TGTGCCAGCAGTGGGGGGTACCTAGCAGATACGCAGTATTTT.

The chain carries TRBV20-1 and TRBJ1-1; 12 nucleotides match TRBD1. Germline CDR1 DFQATT, CDR2 SNEGSKA (reference sequence). V shed 3 bases and J 5 bases; nucleotides not matched to a gene: 7. CDR3 length: 15 residues. The CDR3 DNA reads as TGCAGTGCTAGTTGGTGGGACAGGGGGCAAACTGAAGCTTTCTTT. Residues: CSASWWDRGQTEAFF.

The rearrangement uses TRBV29-1 and TRBJ2-3; either TRBD1 or TRBD2 may fit D (6 bases each). The ends were cut back, 4 bases at V and 0 bases at J, with 14 bases in the middle. The CDR3 sequence is 15 residues long. CDR1 is SQVTM, CDR2 ANQGSEA, per germline. CDR3 coding DNA: TGCAGCGTTGGAAGGGCGGGACAAAGCACAGATACGCAGTATTTT. Protein product: CSVGRAGQSTDTQYF.

This clone was picked up one time. The chain has TRBV4-2 and TRBJ2-1; 9 nucleotides match TRBD2. This CDR3 contains 19 residues. Trimming removed 0 bases from V and 3 bases from J; junction bases left unmatched: 12. Germline V gives CDR1 LGHNA, CDR2 YNFKEQ. In nucleotides, the CDR3 is TGTGCCAGCAGCCAAGAGGGTCGCGGGAGGGGGTCTTTCTACAATGAGCAGTTCTTC. It translates to CASSQEGRGRGSFYNEQFF.

This rearrangement joins TRBV27 to TRBJ1-4; D is unclear. Trimming pared 8 bases from V and 6 bases from J, leaving 19 bases between. Germline loops: CDR1 MNHEY, CDR2 SMNVEV (reference sequence). The length of the CDR3 is 15 residues. CDR3 nucleotide sequence: TGTGCCAGCGGACGAACTTGGTCCCGGGATGAAAAACTGTTTTTT. Protein product: CASGRTWSRDEKLFF. Complete variable domain (other parts from reference TRBV27 and TRBJ1-4): EAQVTQNPRYLITVTGKKLTVTCSQNMNHEYMSWYRQDPGLGLRQIYYSMNVEVTDKGDVPEGYKVSRKEKRNFPLILESPSPNQTSLYFCASGRTWSRDEKLFFGSGTQLSVL.

The chain links TRBV27 to TRBJ2-5; D call uncertain. CDR3 size: 15 residues. Germline CDR1 and CDR2: MNHEY and SMNVEV (reference sequence). V lost 1 base and J 0 bases, leaving 9 bases between the germline ends. CDR3 in DNA: TGTGCCAGCAGTTTATGCCCAACGTACCAAGAGACCCAGTACTTC. Residues: CASSLCPTYQETQYF.

The chain uses TRBV5-6 and TRBJ2-5; 7 nucleotides align to TRBD2. V lost 0 bases to trimming and J lost 4 bases; unmatched junction nucleotides: 9. The CDR3 length is 16 residues. CDR1 and CDR2 (germline): SGHDT, YYEEEE. The CDR3 coding sequence is TGTGCCAGCAGCTTGGCCTCAACTAGCGCGAGAGAGACCCAGTACTTC. It yields the protein CASSLASTSARETQYF.

The J gene is TRBJ2-2, the V gene TRBV7-8; 9 bases map to TRBD2. The CDR3 has 15 amino acids. The trim removed 5 bases at V and 2 bases at J, leaving 3 bases unmatched. Germline V gene sequence: CDR1 SGHVS, CDR2 FQNEAQ. CDR3 residues: CASSTTSGNTGELFF. The CDR3 bases are TGTGCCAGCAGCACGACTAGCGGCAACACCGGGGAGCTGTTTTTT.